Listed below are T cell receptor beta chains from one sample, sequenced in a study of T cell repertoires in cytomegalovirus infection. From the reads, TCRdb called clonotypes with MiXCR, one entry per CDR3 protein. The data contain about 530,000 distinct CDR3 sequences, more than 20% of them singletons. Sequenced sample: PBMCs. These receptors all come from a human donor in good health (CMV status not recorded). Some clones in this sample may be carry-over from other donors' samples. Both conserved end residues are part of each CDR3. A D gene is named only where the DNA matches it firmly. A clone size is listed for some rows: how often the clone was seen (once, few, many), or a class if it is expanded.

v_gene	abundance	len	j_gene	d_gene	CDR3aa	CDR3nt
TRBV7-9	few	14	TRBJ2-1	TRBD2	CASSVGLANNEQFF	TGTGCCAGCAGCGTCGGACTAGCGAACAATGAGCAGTTCTTC
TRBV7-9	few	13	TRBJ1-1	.	CASSLGTAHEAFF	TGTGCCAGCAGCCTCGGGACCGCCCATGAAGCTTTCTTT
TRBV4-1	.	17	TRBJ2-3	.	CASSQVREGLSSDTQYF	TGCGCCAGCAGCCAAGTCAGGGAAGGACTAAGTTCAGATACGCAGTATTTT
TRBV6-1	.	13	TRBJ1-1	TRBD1	CASSRQGHSEAFF	TGTGCCAGCAGCCGACAGGGGCACTCTGAAGCTTTCTTT
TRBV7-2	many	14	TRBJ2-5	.	CASSLARVFETQYF	TGTGCCAGCAGCTTAGCAAGGGTGTTTGAGACCCAGTACTTC
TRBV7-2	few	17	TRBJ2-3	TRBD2	CASSLKRLREYTDTQYF	TGTGCCAGCAGCTTAAAGCGGCTGCGGGAGTACACAGATACGCAGTATTTT
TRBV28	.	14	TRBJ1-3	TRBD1	CASLLTGAGNTIYF	TGTGCCAGCCTTCTCACAGGGGCTGGAAACACCATATATTTT
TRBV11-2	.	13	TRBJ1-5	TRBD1	CASSSGQSGPQHF	TGTGCCAGCAGCTCGGGACAGTCCGGGCCCCAGCATTTT
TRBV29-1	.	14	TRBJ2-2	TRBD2	CSVGTSLNTGELFF	TGCAGCGTCGGGACTAGCTTGAACACCGGGGAGCTGTTTTTT
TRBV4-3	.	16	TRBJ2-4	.	CASSQDSSAGRRIQYF	TGCGCCAGCAGCCAAGATAGCTCGGCAGGGAGGCGCATTCAGTACTTC
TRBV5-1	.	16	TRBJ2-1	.	CASRRTSSLPYNEQFF	TGCGCCAGCAGAAGAACTAGCTCCCTTCCCTACAATGAGCAGTTCTTC
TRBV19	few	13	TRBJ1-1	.	CASSIALADGAFF	TGTGCCAGTAGTATAGCTCTCGCAGATGGGGCTTTCTTT
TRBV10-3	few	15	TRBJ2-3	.	CAISETGPRTDTQYF	TGTGCCATCAGTGAGACAGGGCCCCGCACAGATACGCAGTATTTT
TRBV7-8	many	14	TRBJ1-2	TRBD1	CASSQGRTGYGYTF	TGTGCCAGCAGCCAGGGCAGGACAGGGTATGGCTACACCTTC
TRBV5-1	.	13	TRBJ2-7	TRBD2	CASGPGGSYEQYF	TGCGCCAGCGGACCGGGAGGCTCCTACGAGCAGTACTTC
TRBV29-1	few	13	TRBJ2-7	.	CSVARQEGYEQYF	TGCAGCGTTGCCCGACAGGAAGGGTACGAGCAGTACTTC
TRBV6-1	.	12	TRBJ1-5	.	CASSVAGSPQHF	TGTGCCAGCAGTGTTGCAGGGTCGCCCCAGCATTTT